Below, 28 T cell receptor beta chains from the same sample are listed, as sequenced in a study of blood T cell repertoires in COVID-19. Sequencing used immunoSEQ multiplex PCR; TCRdb keeps in-frame clones, though not all of them. Here the sample spans roughly 250,000 clones, around 89% being singletons. The sequenced sample was peripheral blood. These receptors came from a middle-aged woman who had recovered from COVID-19.

The chain couples TRBV11-2 to TRBJ2-1, with a possible D match to TRBD2 (6 bases). The CDR3 totals 15 residues. Trimming removed 0 bases from V and 9 bases from J, with 15 bases in between. Germline V gene lookup returns CDR1 SGHAT and CDR2 FQNNGV. The CDR3, as DNA: TGTGCCAGCAGCTTAGATAGGACTACCCTCCGTGAGCAGTTCTTC. Amino acids: CASSLDRTTLREQFF. Full variable domain (missing parts from reference TRBV11-2 and TRBJ2-1): EAGVAQSPRYKIIEKRQSVAFWCNPISGHATLYWYQQILGQGPKLLIQFQNNGVVDDSQLPKDRFSAERLKGVDSTLKIQPAKLEDSAVYLCASSLDRTTLREQFFGPGTRLTVL.

The J gene is TRBJ2-4, the V gene TRBV27, with a weak D call TRBD2 (6 bases). The V and J ends lost 7 bases and 9 bases respectively, with 22 bases between them. Germline V CDR1 and CDR2: MNHEY, SMNVEV (reference sequence). The CDR3 sequence is 15 residues long. CDR3 in DNA: TGTGCCAGCACCCTTCGCGGGGCCGGTTCGGGCATTCAGTACTTC. Its protein product is CASTLRGAGSGIQYF.

CDR3 protein: CASSPPGQGVDTQYF. For the CDR3, the DNA is TGTGCCAGCAGCCCTCCGGGACAGGGGGTAGATACGCAGTATTTT. The chain is built from TRBV11-3 and TRBJ2-3, with 11 bases aligning to TRBD1. This CDR3 is 15 amino acids long. The J segment lost 5 bases and the V segment lost 5 bases, leaving 6 bases of the junction unmatched. The germline gives CDR1 SGHNT, CDR2 YENEEA.

The table lists this clone with a count of one. The gene calls are TRBV7-2 and TRBJ2-1; D is perhaps TRBD2 (6 bases). Germline CDR1 and CDR2: SGHTA and FQGNSA. Trimming took 1 base from V and 1 from J, leaving 8 bases between them. The CDR3 is made up of 15 amino acids. CDR3 DNA sequence: TGTGCCAGCAGCTTAGGGAGCGGGTCCTACAATGAGCAGTTCTTC. This translates into CASSLGSGSYNEQFF.

The genes are TRBV6-5 and TRBJ2-1; D is uncertain. The CDR3 is 11 residues long. Per germline, CDR1 MNHEY and CDR2 SVGAGI. V was pared by 6 bases and J by 9 bases, with 9 bases between. The CDR3 spells CASSSVSEQFF. The CDR3 DNA reads as TGTGCCAGCAGCTCCGTGTCTGAGCAGTTCTTC.

The chain combines TRBV6-2 or TRBV6-3 with TRBJ2-1, with 15 nucleotides matching TRBD2. Germline CDR1 reads MNHEY; CDR2 reads SVGEGT. J was trimmed by 9 bases and V by 5 bases; bases with no gene match: 11. The CDR3 runs 17 residues. CDR3 residues: CASSPAGLAGGGGEQFF. As DNA, the CDR3 is TGTGCCAGCAGTCCCGCCGGACTAGCGGGAGGGGGGGGTGAGCAGTTCTTC.

The chain employs TRBV7-9 and TRBJ1-1; tentative D call: TRBD1 (6 bases). The ends were cut back, 5 bases at V and 1 base at J, with 14 bases in the middle. The germline gives CDR1 SEHNR, CDR2 FQNEAQ (reference sequence). The CDR3 loop spans 15 amino acids. CDR3 loop: CASSRGGPTNTEAFF. Here the CDR3 DNA reads TGTGCCAGCAGCCGGGGGGGCCCCACGAACACTGAAGCTTTCTTT. The entire variable domain, with the rest obtained from reference TRBV7-9 and TRBJ1-1, is as follows: DTGVSQNPRHKITKRGQNVTFRCDPISEHNRLYWYRQTLGQGPEFLTYFQNEAQLEKSRLLSDRFSAERPKGSFSTLEIQRTEQGDSAMYLCASSRGGPTNTEAFFGQGTRLTVV.

J is TRBJ1-2 and V is TRBV27; D perhaps matches TRBD1 (6 bases). The CDR3 has 12 amino acids. V dropped 10 bases and J dropped 6 bases, with 15 bases sitting between them. Germline V lookup: CDR1 MNHEY, CDR2 SMNVEV (reference sequence). The CDR3 nucleotides are TGTGCCACCTGGCGCCCAGGGGATGGCTACACCTTC. It translates to CATWRPGDGYTF.

The chain combines TRBV7-2 with TRBJ2-1; TRBD2 aligns across 12 bases. CDR1 SGHTA and CDR2 FQGNSA come from the germline V gene. The junction had 5 bases not matched to a gene; V was cut back by 5 bases and J by 9 bases. There are 14 residues in the CDR3. The CDR3 here is CASSLLAGGAEQFF. In DNA form, the CDR3 reads TGTGCCAGCAGCCTCCTAGCGGGGGGGGCTGAGCAGTTCTTC.

The chain recombines TRBV4-1 with TRBJ1-6, with 8 positions matching TRBD1. Germline V gives CDR1 MGHRA, CDR2 YSYEKL. J lost 7 bases, V lost 4 bases, and 6 bases had no gene match. The CDR3 runs to 15 residues. The CDR3 nucleotides are TGCGCCAGCAGCCGAGGACAGGGTTGGAATTCACCCCTCCACTTT. This gives the protein CASSRGQGWNSPLHF.

The chain joins TRBV10-3 to TRBJ2-1; 8 bases match TRBD1. The CDR3 is 14 amino acids. Germline CDR1 ENHRY, CDR2 SYGVKD. V lost 7 bases and J lost 8; bases outside the gene matches: 10. The CDR3 here is CAITRQGTGDEQFF. DNA of the CDR3: TGTGCCATCACCAGACAGGGGACTGGGGATGAGCAGTTCTTC.

The chain employs TRBV6-2 or TRBV6-3 and TRBJ2-3; 8 nucleotides align to TRBD1. V was pared by 2 bases and J by 2 bases, with 6 bases of the junction left unmatched. Germline CDR1 is MNHEY and CDR2 is SVGEGT. The CDR3 has 16 amino acids. As DNA, the CDR3 is TGTGCCAGCAGTTACCCCCGGGACAGGAACACAGATACGCAGTATTTT. Residues: CASSYPRDRNTDTQYF.

The sample holds one count of this clone. The V and J genes are TRBV9 and TRBJ1-1; possibly TRBD1 for D (5 bases). Trimming removed 4 bases at V and 11 bases at J, with 24 bases between. CDR1 and CDR2 from the germline V gene are SGDLS and YYNGEE. The CDR3 is 15 amino acids. Here the CDR3 DNA reads TGTGCCAGCAGCCAGGGACCGGGGACTATTTTCGGGGCTTTCTTT. Protein product: CASSQGPGTIFGAFF.

The chain carries TRBV24-1 and TRBJ1-5; 7 bases agree with TRBD1. The J segment lost 3 bases and the V segment lost 4 bases, leaving 8 bases of the junction unmatched. CDR1 and CDR2 (germline): KGHDR, SFDVKD. The CDR3 has 16 amino acids. Here the CDR3 reads CATSDPRGGDNQPQHF. DNA of the CDR3: TGTGCCACCAGTGACCCAAGAGGGGGCGACAATCAGCCCCAGCATTTT.

This clone was counted a few times. This CDR3 is CASSGPYSNQPQHF. Here the CDR3 DNA reads TGTGCCAGCTCAGGCCCATATAGCAATCAGCCCCAGCATTTT. The rearrangement links TRBV18 to TRBJ1-5; no clear D gene. V was trimmed by 5 bases and J by 0 bases, leaving 8 bases between them. CDR3 size: 14 residues. Germline V gene lookup returns CDR1 KGHSH and CDR2 LQKENI.

This clone was recorded only once. The chain uses TRBV7-7 and TRBJ2-2, with D possibly TRBD2 on 5 matching bases. This CDR3 is built from 13 residues. CDR1 and CDR2 from the germline V gene are SSHAT and FNYEAQ (reference sequence). CDR3 nucleotide sequence: TGTGCTAGCGCCCCGGGTAGTTCCGGGGAGCTGTTTTTT. Amino acids: CASAPGSSGELFF.

The V gene is TRBV25-1, the J gene TRBJ1-1; a possible D gene is TRBD1 (6 bases). This CDR3 region has 14 residues. V was pared by 0 bases and J by 11 bases, with 16 bases between. The germline V gene encodes CDR1 MGHDK and CDR2 SYGVNS. The CDR3 region has the DNA TGTGCCAGCAGTGAATACCGCAGGGGCTCGGGGGCTTTCTTT. It codes for CASSEYRRGSGAFF.

The CDR3 spells CASSHDRGGYTF. For the CDR3, the DNA is TGTGCCAGCAGCCACGACAGGGGTGGCTACACCTTC. This chain uses TRBV16 with TRBJ1-2; 8 bases line up with TRBD1. CDR3 size: 12 residues. With V trimmed by 3 bases and J by 7 bases, 1 base remained unmatched. CDR1 is KGHSY and CDR2 is FQNENV in the germline V gene. The variable domain in full, with the rest retrieved from reference TRBV16 and TRBJ1-2, is GEEVAQTPKHLVRGEGQKAKLYCAPIKGHSYVFWYQQVLKNEFKFLISFQNENVFDETGMPKERFSAKCLPNSPCSLEIQATKLEDSAVYFCASSHDRGGYTFGSGTRLTVV.

J is TRBJ2-3 and V is TRBV18; TRBD1 matches 7 bases. Germline CDR1 is KGHSH and CDR2 is LQKENI. The CDR3 contains 14 residues. The J segment lost 3 bases and the V segment lost 3 bases, leaving 3 bases of the junction unmatched. For the CDR3, the DNA is TGTGCCAGCTCACCGCGGACAGGAACAGATACGCAGTATTTT. It translates to CASSPRTGTDTQYF. The full variable domain, with the rest looked up from reference TRBV18 and TRBJ2-3, is NAGVMQNPRHLVRRRGQEARLRCSPMKGHSHVYWYRQLPEEGLKFMVYLQKENIIDESGMPKERFSAEFPKEGPSILRIQQVVRGDSAAYFCASSPRTGTDTQYFGPGTRLTVL.

This clone appeared a single time. J is TRBJ1-4 and V is TRBV15; D unclear. The ends were cut back, 3 bases at V and 0 bases at J, with 11 bases in the middle. CDR1 LNHNV and CDR2 YYDKDF come from the germline V gene (reference sequence). The CDR3 sequence is 16 residues long. CDR3 bases: TGTGCCACCAGCAGGGGTCGGGATGCAACTAATGAAAAACTGTTTTTT. Translated: CATSRGRDATNEKLFF.

The chain uses TRBV10-3 and TRBJ2-7, with 7 bases that match TRBD1. V dropped 6 bases and J dropped 0; count of bases not matched to a gene: 11. Germline values: CDR1 ENHRY, CDR2 SYGVKD. This CDR3 region has 16 residues. The CDR3 DNA follows: TGTGCCATCAGCGGCCACGGGACAGTTAGCTCCTACGAGCAGTACTTC. Translating it yields CAISGHGTVSSYEQYF.

The chain uses TRBV7-2 and TRBJ1-2, with unresolved D. V was cut by 5 bases and J by 0 bases, with 16 bases left in between. CDR3 size: 16 residues. Germline values: CDR1 SGHTA, CDR2 FQGNSA. The CDR3 coding sequence is TGTGCCAGCAGCCCCTCCGTGGGCCACCCTAACTATGGCTACACCTTC. It encodes CASSPSVGHPNYGYTF.

This clone was recorded once. This rearrangement joins TRBV3-1 (or the pseudogene TRBV3-2) to TRBJ2-4; a possible D gene is TRBD2 (5 bases). Germline V lookup: CDR1 LGHDT, CDR2 YNNKEL (reference sequence). CDR3 length: 16 amino acids. V was shortened by 4 bases and J by 3 bases, with 16 bases between the two germline ends. The CDR3 here is CASSPPPGRGKNIQYF. For the CDR3, the DNA is TGTGCCAGCAGCCCCCCCCCGGGGAGAGGCAAAAACATTCAGTACTTC.

This chain uses TRBV7-9 with TRBJ2-1, with no clear D. Germline CDR1 and CDR2: SEHNR and FQNEAQ (reference sequence). V was pared by 0 bases and J by 8 bases, with 14 bases between. This CDR3 is 15 amino acids long. The CDR3 DNA follows: TGTGCCAGCAGCTTAGCGGCCCACCATCGGGATGAGCAGTTCTTC. Amino acid sequence: CASSLAAHHRDEQFF.

V and J are TRBV24-1 and TRBJ1-5; maybe TRBD1 (6 bases). Germline-derived CDR1 and CDR2 are KGHDR and SFDVKD. The CDR3 is 15 amino acids. Trimming stripped 7 bases from V and 3 bases from J, with 15 bases between. Here the CDR3 reads CATSGGQGHNQPQHF. The CDR3 bases are TGTGCCACCAGCGGGGGGCAGGGACACAATCAGCCCCAGCATTTT.

The chain has TRBV27 and TRBJ2-2; possibly TRBD2 for D (6 bases). Germline loops: CDR1 MNHEY, CDR2 SMNVEV (reference sequence). CDR3 size: 14 residues. Trimming removed 3 bases from V and 6 bases from J, with 11 bases in between. CDR3 bases: TGTGCCAGCAGTTTCGGCAGGGAGGCCGGGGAGCTGTTTTTT. Its translation is CASSFGREAGELFF.

This clone was picked up one time. This rearrangement joins TRBV11-2 to TRBJ1-2, with a possible D match to TRBD1 (6 bases). Germline CDR1 and CDR2: SGHAT and FQNNGV. Trimming pared 0 bases from V and 0 bases from J, leaving 8 bases between. The CDR3 loop spans 15 amino acids. The DNA of the CDR3 is TGTGCCAGCAGCTTAGAGAGGGGGACTAACTATGGCTACACCTTC. Protein sequence: CASSLERGTNYGYTF.

V usage is TRBV2 and J usage is TRBJ2-3; 7 bases are a match to TRBD2. Germline assignment: CDR1 SNHLY and CDR2 FYNNEI. The V segment lost 5 bases and the J segment 6 bases; nucleotides outside the gene matches: 14. This CDR3 spans 16 amino acids. This CDR3 reads CASSPTGREFPDTQYF. CDR3 coding DNA: TGTGCCAGCAGTCCCACGGGGCGGGAGTTTCCCGATACGCAGTATTTT.